The sample holds one count of the clone carrying this TCR beta chain. RNA transcripts yielded amplified TCR beta CDR3 regions. TCR CDR3 underwent first-round RT-PCR with the HTBI primer set. TCRdb redid the calling of the multiplex PCR reads with MiXCR, one entry per CDR3 protein. This sample has fewer than 450,000 distinct CDR3 sequences, with approximately 17% found just once. The record originates from a study of T cells in Graves' hyperthyroidism and ophthalmopathy. Looking at the study overall: Peripheral blood was obtained at initial diagnosis, preceding any treatment.

PBMCs were obtained from about 9.9 ml fresh peripheral blood. This CDR3 spans 18 amino acids. After removal of 3 bases from V and 7 bases from J, the junction contained 13 bases not matched to a gene. CDR1 and CDR2 from the germline V gene are PRHDT and FYEKMQ (reference sequence). The receptor's source is a woman under 40 with Graves' hyperthyroidism that later progressed to Graves' ophthalmopathy. This chain joins TRBV13 and TRBJ2-2, with 11 bases matching TRBD1. The sequenced material came from blood. CDR3 sequence: CASSFDIGTGGWGGELFF. The CDR3 nucleotides read TGTGCCAGCAGCTTCGACATCGGGACAGGGGGTTGGGGCGGGGAGCTGTTTTTT.